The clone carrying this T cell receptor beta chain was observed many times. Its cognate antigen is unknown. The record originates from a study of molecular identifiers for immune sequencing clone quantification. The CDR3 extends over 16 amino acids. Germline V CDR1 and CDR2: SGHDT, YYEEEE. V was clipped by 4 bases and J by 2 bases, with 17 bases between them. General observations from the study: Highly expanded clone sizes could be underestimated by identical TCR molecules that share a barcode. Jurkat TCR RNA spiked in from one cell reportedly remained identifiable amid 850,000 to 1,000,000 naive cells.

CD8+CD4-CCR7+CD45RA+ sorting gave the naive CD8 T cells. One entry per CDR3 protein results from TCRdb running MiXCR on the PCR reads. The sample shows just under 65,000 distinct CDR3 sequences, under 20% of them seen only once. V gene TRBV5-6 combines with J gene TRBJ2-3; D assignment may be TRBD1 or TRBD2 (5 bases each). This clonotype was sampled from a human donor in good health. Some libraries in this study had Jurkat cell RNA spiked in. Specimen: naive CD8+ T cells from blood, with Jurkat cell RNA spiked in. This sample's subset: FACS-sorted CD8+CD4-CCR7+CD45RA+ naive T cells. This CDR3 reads CASSKGESFYTDTQYF. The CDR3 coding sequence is TGTGCCAGCAGCAAAGGGGAGAGCTTTTACACAGATACGCAGTATTTT. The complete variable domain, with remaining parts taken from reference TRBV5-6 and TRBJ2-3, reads DAGVTQSPTHLIKTRGQQVTLRCSPKSGHDTVSWYQQALGQGPQFIFQYYEEEERQRGNFPDRFSGHQFPNYSSELNVNALLLGDSALYLCASSKGESFYTDTQYFGPGTRLTVL.